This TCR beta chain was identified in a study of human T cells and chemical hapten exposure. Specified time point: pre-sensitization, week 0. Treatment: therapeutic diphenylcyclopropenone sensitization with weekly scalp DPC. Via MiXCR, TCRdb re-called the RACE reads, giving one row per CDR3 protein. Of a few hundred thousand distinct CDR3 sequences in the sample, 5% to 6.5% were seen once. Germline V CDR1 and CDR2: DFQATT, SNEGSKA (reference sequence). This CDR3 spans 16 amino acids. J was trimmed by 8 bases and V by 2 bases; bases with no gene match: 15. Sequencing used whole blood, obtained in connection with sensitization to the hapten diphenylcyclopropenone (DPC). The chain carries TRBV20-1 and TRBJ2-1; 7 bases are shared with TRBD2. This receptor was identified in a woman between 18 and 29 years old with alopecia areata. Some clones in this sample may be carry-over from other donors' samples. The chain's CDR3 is CSARPLFSGNEDEQFF. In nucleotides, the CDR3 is TGCAGTGCTAGACCCCTTTTCAGCGGGAACGAGGATGAGCAGTTCTTC.